The next 21 T cell receptor beta chains were all read from a single sample in a study of T cell responses to AZD1222 COVID-19 vaccine. TCRdb's table, derived via immunoSEQ multiplex PCR, lists solely in-frame clones and lacks some. The sample yields about 160,000 clones, around 90% seen once. The starting material was peripheral blood, obtained on day 0 of AZD1222 vaccination. All receptors come from an adult in good health.

DNA of the CDR3: TGTGCCAGCAACAACGGGGGCCCCGGGCACACCGGGGAGCTGTTTTTT. The encoded protein is CASNNGGPGHTGELFF. The chain combines TRBV11-3 with TRBJ2-2; D may correspond to TRBD1 or TRBD2 (6 bases each). CDR1 SGHNT and CDR2 YENEEA come from the germline V gene. Trimming removed 7 bases from V and 3 bases from J, with 18 bases in between. The CDR3 length is 16 residues.

The V gene is TRBV27, the J gene TRBJ1-2; 7 nucleotides align to TRBD1. CDR3 length: 15 residues. V shed 5 bases and J 7 bases; nucleotides not matched to a gene: 13. CDR1 is MNHEY and CDR2 is SMNVEV in the germline V gene (reference sequence). The CDR3 loop reads CASSPTLQGKSGYTF. The CDR3 DNA sequence: TGTGCCAGCAGTCCTACCTTACAGGGGAAGAGTGGCTACACCTTC.

The chain is built from TRBV27 and TRBJ2-7; 7 bases match TRBD1. Germline trimming cut 5 bases from V and 4 bases from J; bases unmatched to any gene: 11. Germline V gene lookup returns CDR1 MNHEY and CDR2 SMNVEV (reference sequence). There are 15 residues in the CDR3. Written as DNA, the CDR3 is TGTGCCAGCAGTCTAAAGACAGGGCAAGATTACGAGCAGTACTTC. It is translated as CASSLKTGQDYEQYF.

This chain uses TRBV24-1 with TRBJ2-1; D gene ambiguous. The CDR3 extends over 13 amino acids. The V end lost 5 bases, the J end lost 5 bases, and 9 bases lay between the germline ends. From germline, CDR1 is KGHDR and CDR2 SFDVKD. CDR3 DNA: TGTGCCACCAGTGGTAATGTAGACAATGAGCAGTTCTTC. Translation: CATSGNVDNEQFF.

The V and J genes are TRBV18 and TRBJ2-3; no firm D call. Germline CDR1 and CDR2: KGHSH and LQKENI. Trimming cost V 0 bases and J 1 base, with 5 bases left between them. The CDR3 contains 14 residues. The CDR3 sequence: CASSPPAGTDTQYF. CDR3 coding DNA: TGTGCCAGCTCACCACCGGCCGGCACAGATACGCAGTATTTT.

The J gene is TRBJ1-4, the V gene TRBV19; D gene unclear. CDR3 size: 11 residues. Germline values: CDR1 LNHDA, CDR2 SQIVND (reference sequence). The V gene lost 10 bases and the J gene lost 8 bases, with 11 bases spanning the gap. The CDR3 coding sequence is TGTGCCACCACCCGTGCCGAAAAACTGTTTTTT. Protein sequence: CATTRAEKLFF.

J is TRBJ2-5 and V is TRBV5-1; 9 bases are a match to TRBD1. The CDR3 extends over 15 amino acids. Germline-derived CDR1 and CDR2 are SGHRS and YFSETQ. The V gene end was trimmed by 2 bases and the J gene end by 2 bases; junction bases not matched to a gene: 4. In DNA form, the CDR3 reads TGCGCCAGCAGCTTAGGGACAGGGACGCAAGAGACCCAGTACTTC. Translated, it gives CASSLGTGTQETQYF.

The chain combines TRBV11-2 with TRBJ2-5; D is possibly TRBD2 (6 bases). The CDR3 spans 16 residues. CDR1 is SGHAT, CDR2 FQNNGV, per germline. The V and J ends lost 1 base and 5 bases respectively, with 17 bases between them. The CDR3 DNA is TGTGCCAGCAGCTTAGGGACCGGGGGTTTGAGTGAGACCCAGTACTTC. This gives the protein CASSLGTGGLSETQYF. Full variable domain (rest looked up from reference TRBV11-2 and TRBJ2-5): EAGVAQSPRYKIIEKRQSVAFWCNPISGHATLYWYQQILGQGPKLLIQFQNNGVVDDSQLPKDRFSAERLKGVDSTLKIQPAKLEDSAVYLCASSLGTGGLSETQYFGPGTRLLVL.

The V and J genes are TRBV7-8 and TRBJ2-1, with D hard to call. The ends were cut back, 5 bases at V and 5 bases at J, with 7 bases in the middle. Per the germline V gene, CDR1 is SGHVS and CDR2 is FQNEAQ. This CDR3 has 12 residues. CDR3 protein: CASSPRNNEQFF. CDR3 nucleotides: TGTGCCAGCAGCCCACGGAACAATGAGCAGTTCTTC.

V gene TRBV7-2 combines with J gene TRBJ1-4; 10 nucleotides agree with TRBD1. The CDR3 is 19 amino acids. V trimming: 4 bases; J trimming: 3 bases; junction bases outside the gene matches: 14. Per germline, CDR1 SGHTA and CDR2 FQGNSA. The CDR3 nucleotides are TGTGCCAGCAGCTCCGGGACAGGGGTTCCCGGGCCGGCTAATGAAAAACTGTTTTTT. Encoded protein: CASSSGTGVPGPANEKLFF.

J is TRBJ2-7 and V is TRBV5-1; 7 nucleotides align to TRBD1. Germline trimming cut 4 bases from V and 4 bases from J; bases unmatched to any gene: 11. Germline CDR1 reads SGHRS; CDR2 reads YFSETQ. This CDR3 is built from 15 residues. For the CDR3, the DNA is TGCGCCAGCAGCCGAACCGCAGGGGGTAGGTACGAGCAGTACTTC. Translated: CASSRTAGGRYEQYF.

The chain carries TRBV3-1 (or the pseudogene TRBV3-2) and TRBJ2-4; the D is unclear. Trimming left V 8 bases short and J 6 bases short, with 5 bases between. The CDR3 extends over 10 amino acids. Germline lookup yields CDR1 LGHDT and CDR2 YNNKEL (reference sequence). CDR3 DNA sequence: TGTGCCAGCCCGGGAAACATTCAGTACTTC. Encoded protein: CASPGNIQYF.

The rearrangement links TRBV19 to TRBJ1-5, with TRBD1 as a possible D gene (5 bases). Looked up from germline, CDR1 is LNHDA and CDR2 is SQIVND (reference sequence). The CDR3 has 15 amino acids. V was cut by 3 bases and J by 1 base, with 10 bases left in between. The CDR3, as DNA: TGTGCCAGTAGTATCGCAGGGCAAAGCAATCAGCCCCAGCATTTT. Protein product: CASSIAGQSNQPQHF.

To note about this clone: Other DNA sequences from this sample encode an identical CDR3 as well. Here the CDR3 reads CASSPDSNTEAFF. The CDR3 DNA reads as TGTGCCAGCAGTCCCGACAGTAACACTGAAGCTTTCTTT. The chain is built from TRBV2 and TRBJ1-1, with D possibly TRBD1 on 5 matching bases. The germline V gene has CDR1 SNHLY and CDR2 FYNNEI. This CDR3 is 13 amino acids long. The germline V and J ends were trimmed by 5 bases and 2 bases, with 9 bases remaining between them.

This clone appeared once. The gene calls are TRBV4-3 and TRBJ2-2; D ambiguous. The CDR3 runs 16 residues. Germline V lookup: CDR1 LGHNA, CDR2 YSLEER. Trimming pared 4 bases from V and 4 bases from J, leaving 16 bases between. The CDR3 loop reads CASSPRMGSGTGELFF. The CDR3 DNA sequence: TGCGCCAGCAGCCCCCGAATGGGATCGGGCACCGGGGAGCTGTTTTTT.

The chain links TRBV11-3 to TRBJ2-7; 8 nucleotides align to TRBD1. Germline-derived CDR1 and CDR2 are SGHNT and YENEEA. The CDR3 spans 14 residues. The trim removed 6 bases at V and 6 bases at J, leaving 10 bases unmatched. CDR3 coding DNA: TGTGCCAGCAGTCTTGGACAGGGTTGGGGCGAGCAGTACTTC. Protein sequence: CASSLGQGWGEQYF.

This chain links TRBV5-5 with TRBJ2-5, with 9 bases fitting TRBD2. This CDR3 is 13 amino acids long. The V gene's germline CDR1 is SGHKS and CDR2 YYEKEE (reference sequence). With 6 bases clipped from V and 5 bases from J, the junction kept 5 bases outside the gene matches. The DNA for the CDR3 is TGTGCCAGCATCTTTAGCGGGAGTGAGACCCAGTACTTC. Translated, it gives CASIFSGSETQYF.

This chain connects TRBV11-2 to TRBJ1-1; no reliable D call. V gave up 5 bases and J gave up 0 bases, with 13 bases separating them. This CDR3 has 15 residues. Germline V gives CDR1 SGHAT, CDR2 FQNNGV. Written as DNA, the CDR3 is TGTGCCAGCAGCCCGGAATCAGTCATGAACACTGAAGCTTTCTTT. This codes for CASSPESVMNTEAFF.

The chain carries TRBV28 and TRBJ1-5; perhaps TRBD1 as D (5 bases). Germline CDR1 reads MDHEN; CDR2 reads SYDVKM. This CDR3 is 14 amino acids long. The ends were cut back, 5 bases at V and 11 bases at J, with 19 bases in the middle. The CDR3 protein is CASSPRLGGPAQHF. CDR3 coding DNA: TGTGCCAGCAGTCCCCGGCTGGGGGGACCGGCCCAGCATTTT.

This chain uses TRBV28 with TRBJ2-7; D is ambiguous. This CDR3 is 16 amino acids long. The V gene lost 5 bases and the J gene lost 2 bases, with 19 bases spanning the gap. Germline CDR1 and CDR2: MDHEN and SYDVKM. CDR3 protein: CASSPPWAVLAYEQYF. The CDR3 DNA reads as TGTGCCAGCAGTCCCCCGTGGGCAGTCCTAGCCTACGAGCAGTACTTC.

This clone showed up just once. At one end, the junction sequence differs from germline, possibly due to a read error. This chain joins TRBV6-1 and TRBJ2-7; tentatively, D is TRBD1 (5 bases). CDR1 MNHNS and CDR2 SASEGT come from the germline V gene. The CDR3 sequence is 20 residues long. The CDR3 DNA reads as TGTGCCAGCAGTGAAGCTCTCCGAGACAGAGGCCGAGTCGGTCGTCCAGTCTGGGGCTTC. Translating gives CASSEALRDRGRVGRPVWGF.